This is a list of T cell receptor beta chains from one sample in a study of OX40 agonist ivuxolimab in advanced cancers. Generated by immunoSEQ multiplex PCR, the TCRdb table keeps only in-frame clones and is missing some. The sample lists 65,000 to 90,000 clones, approximately 90% seen once, with around 0.51% in the top ten. Sequenced here: CD4+ or CD8+ T cells sorted from blood, sampled in a trial of the OX40 agonist ivuxolimab. These receptors were obtained from an adult with an advanced solid tumor such as melanoma, head and neck, liver or kidney cancer. The CDR3 runs from the conserved cysteine through the conserved F or W. Fields, in order: V gene, clone size, J gene, D gene, CDR3 DNA, CDR3 protein. The D gene is left open where the match is weak. Some rows have no size entry. The others give once, few or many, or a class for an expanded clone.

>TRBV5-6|NA|TRBJ2-3|NA
TGTGCCAGCAGCTGGGGTGGGGGGATCGATACGCAGTATTTT
CASSWGGGIDTQYF
>TRBV7-7|NA|TRBJ2-7|TRBD1
TGTGCTAGCACCCCGCTTCCCGACAGGGGGGCGTGTTGGGGCTCCTACGAGCAGTACTTC
CASTPLPDRGACWGSYEQYF
>TRBV7-2|NA|TRBJ2-7|TRBD1
TGTGCCAGCAGTCGACAGGGGTTGAGGGTATACGAGCAGTACTTC
CASSRQGLRVYEQYF
>TRBV9|few|TRBJ2-3|NA
TGTGCCAGCACCTCGGGGATTGGCGGGGTGGCAGATACGCAGTATTTT
CASTSGIGGVADTQYF
>TRBV29-1|NA|TRBJ1-1|NA
TGCAGCGCCCGGAAGGGGGGAAACACTGAAGCTTTCTTT
CSARKGGNTEAFF
>TRBV7-7|NA|TRBJ2-3|TRBD2
TGTGCTAGCAGCAATCTTTTGGGAGGGGATACGCAGTATTTT
CASSNLLGGDTQYF
>TRBV11-2|NA|TRBJ1-2|NA
TGTGCCAGCAGCTCGCCCGCGGTGCTGTCGGGCTACACCTTC
CASSSPAVLSGYTF
>TRBV7-2|NA|TRBJ2-7|NA
TGTGCCAGCAATCAAGGGGGGCCCTCCTACGAGCAGTACTTC
CASNQGGPSYEQYF
>TRBV14|NA|TRBJ2-1|TRBD2
TGTGCCAGCAGCCGTAGCGGGATCTCATCTGAGCAGTTCTTC
CASSRSGISSEQFF
>TRBV5-8|NA|TRBJ2-5|NA
TGTGCCAGCACCGAGCTCCAAGAGACCCAGTACTTC
CASTELQETQYF
>TRBV30|NA|TRBJ2-5|NA
TGTGCCTGGAGTGTAACCCGGACCCAGTACTTC
CAWSVTRTQYF
>TRBV6-5|NA|TRBJ1-3|NA
TGTGCCAGCAGTCCGCAGGGTGCTGGCGGAAACACCATATATTTT
CASSPQGAGGNTIYF
>TRBV19|NA|TRBJ2-7|TRBD1
TGTGCCACGTCTCTCCGGGGACAGACGAGGGAGCAGTACTTC
CATSLRGQTREQYF
>TRBV11-2|NA|TRBJ2-4|NA
TGTGCCAGCAGCTTAGGTGGGATAGACAAAAACATTCAGTACTTC
CASSLGGIDKNIQYF
>TRBV28|NA|TRBJ1-3|NA
TGTGCCAGCAGTTTTTACGCTGGAAACACCATATATTTT
CASSFYAGNTIYF
>TRBV7-2|NA|TRBJ1-6|TRBD1
TGTGCCAGCAGCTTAGAGGGACAGAATTCACCCCTCCACTTT
CASSLEGQNSPLHF
>TRBV7-2|NA|TRBJ1-2|TRBD1
TGTGCCAGCAAGATCGACAGGGATGCCTATGGCTACACCTTC
CASKIDRDAYGYTF
>TRBV4-1|NA|TRBJ2-1|TRBD2
TGCGCCAGCAGCCAAACACTAGCGGGGAGGCTCGTGCAGTTCTTC
CASSQTLAGRLVQFF
>TRBV29-1|NA|TRBJ2-1|NA
TGCAGCTTCGAGGGCGGGACCTCCTACAATGAGCAGTTCTTC
CSFEGGTSYNEQFF
>TRBV29-1|NA|TRBJ2-7|NA
NA
CSVGDGTFGRYF
>TRBV29-1|NA|TRBJ2-5|TRBD2
TGCAGCGTTAGCGGGAGGGCTAGGGAGACCCAGTACTTC
CSVSGRARETQYF
>TRBV11-2|NA|TRBJ2-5|TRBD1
TGTGCCAGCAGCTTCGACAGGGACGAGACCCAGTACTTC
CASSFDRDETQYF
>TRBV5-4|NA|TRBJ1-1|TRBD1
TGTGCCAGCAGCCCCAGGGGGCTCATGAACACTGAAGCTTTCTTT
CASSPRGLMNTEAFF
>TRBV6-5|NA|TRBJ2-1|TRBD1
TGTGCCAGCATCTCGAACAGGGGGCGGGGGGAGCAGTTCTTC
CASISNRGRGEQFF
>TRBV7-9|NA|TRBJ2-2|TRBD2
TGTGCCAGCAGCTTAGTCTGGACTAGCGGGGCGAACACCGGGGAGCTGTTTTTT
CASSLVWTSGANTGELFF
>TRBV28|NA|TRBJ2-1|TRBD2
TGTGCCAGCAGTTTTATCGGGAGGAGTAATGAGCAGTTCTTC
CASSFIGRSNEQFF
>TRBV4-3|NA|TRBJ2-1|NA
TGCGCCAGCAGCCGTCGGGGACAGCAGTTCTTC
CASSRRGQQFF
>TRBV5-1|NA|TRBJ1-6|NA
TGCGCCAGCAGCTTGGCCCAACAGGGTAATTCACCCCTCCACTTT
CASSLAQQGNSPLHF
>TRBV7-2|NA|TRBJ2-4|TRBD2
TGTGCCAGCAGCTTACGGGGGGTAGCCAAAAACATTCAGTACTTC
CASSLRGVAKNIQYF
>TRBV6-1|NA|TRBJ2-5|NA
TGTGCCAGCTCTACGTGGGAGACCCAGTACTTC
CASSTWETQYF
>TRBV5-6|NA|TRBJ2-5|NA
TGTGCCAGCAGCCCTGCGTGGGCGGAGACCCAGTACTTC
CASSPAWAETQYF
>TRBV5-6|NA|TRBJ2-7|NA
TGTGCCAGCAGCTTGGTTGCGAACTCCTACGAGCAGTACTTC
CASSLVANSYEQYF